These T cell receptor beta chains were read from a single sample in a study of T-cell memory formation after mild COVID-19. TCRdb ran MiXCR on the 5' RACE reads and lists one entry per CDR3 protein. The table shows about 250,000 distinct CDR3 sequences, with 15% occurring only once. The sample was PBMCs or a T cell subset sorted from them (not recorded which). Receptors were obtained from an adult woman who had mild COVID-19 (a few samples of this study predate the infection). Cell type and time point are not known. Both conserved end residues are part of each CDR3. Each record gives: V gene, J gene, D gene, clone size, CDR3 protein, CDR3 DNA. D genes are given only for firm matches. Size is omitted from some rows. Given values are once, few, many or a class for expanded clones.

V: TRBV7-2; J: TRBJ2-5; D: TRBD2; size: few; CDR3: CASSLAVTSGIETQYF; DNA: TGTGCCAGCAGCTTAGCGGTGACTAGCGGGATTGAGACCCAGTACTTC
V: TRBV30; J: TRBJ2-7; D: TRBD1; size: .; CDR3: CAWSRQGAGEQYF; DNA: TGTGCCTGGAGTCGACAGGGGGCAGGAGAGCAGTACTTC
V: TRBV12-3/TRBV12-4; J: TRBJ2-7; D: TRBD2; size: many; CDR3: CASSFAGAEQYF; DNA: TGTGCCAGCAGTTTTGCGGGAGCGGAGCAGTACTTC
V: TRBV3-1; J: TRBJ2-7; D: .; size: .; CDR3: CASSQVYYEQYF; DNA: TGTGCCAGCAGCCAAGTCTACTACGAGCAGTACTTC
V: TRBV24-1; J: TRBJ2-5; D: TRBD1; size: .; CDR3: CATSDPPGQGFQETQYF; DNA: TGTGCCACCAGTGATCCGCCGGGACAGGGGTTCCAAGAGACCCAGTACTTC
V: TRBV3-1; J: TRBJ2-7; D: TRBD2; size: few; CDR3: CASRLAGGYEQYF; DNA: TGTGCCAGTAGACTAGCGGGAGGCTACGAGCAGTACTTC
V: TRBV12-3/TRBV12-4; J: TRBJ2-1; D: .; size: .; CDR3: CASTLGAVNEQFF; DNA: TGTGCCAGCACCCTCGGGGCCGTCAATGAGCAGTTCTTC
V: TRBV11-2; J: TRBJ1-1; D: .; size: few; CDR3: CASSFWEGAFF; DNA: TGTGCCAGCAGCTTCTGGGAAGGCGCTTTCTTT
V: TRBV5-6; J: TRBJ2-5; D: .; size: .; CDR3: CASSLRSEHQETQYF; DNA: TGTGCCAGCAGCTTGCGATCTGAACATCAAGAGACCCAGTACTTC
V: TRBV20-1; J: TRBJ2-1; D: .; size: .; CDR3: CSAGPLLQGRDEQFF; DNA: TGCAGTGCTGGCCCCCTCCTACAGGGGAGGGATGAGCAGTTCTTC
V: TRBV12-3/TRBV12-4; J: TRBJ2-7; D: .; size: many; CDR3: CASSLNGISYEQYF; DNA: TGTGCCAGCAGTTTAAACGGTATCTCCTACGAGCAGTACTTC
V: TRBV20-1; J: TRBJ2-7; D: .; size: .; CDR3: CSTGVGPLTDEQYF; DNA: TGCAGTACCGGGGTGGGGCCACTAACCGACGAGCAGTACTTC
V: TRBV25-1; J: TRBJ2-7; D: TRBD1; size: .; CDR3: CASSQQGVREEQYF; DNA: TGTGCCAGCAGTCAACAGGGGGTTCGAGAGGAGCAGTACTTC
V: TRBV6-1; J: TRBJ2-3; D: TRBD1; size: few; CDR3: CASTLRDRGRGDTQYF; DNA: TGTGCCAGCACCCTCCGGGACAGGGGGCGAGGAGATACGCAGTATTTT
V: TRBV4-1; J: TRBJ1-2; D: .; size: few; CDR3: CASSQDGLNYGYTF; DNA: TGCGCCAGCAGCCAGGACGGTCTTAACTATGGCTACACCTTC
V: TRBV4-2; J: TRBJ1-1; D: TRBD1; size: few; CDR3: CASSRSGTGREAFF; DNA: TGTGCCAGCAGCCGCTCCGGGACAGGACGTGAAGCTTTCTTT
V: TRBV12-3/TRBV12-4; J: TRBJ2-5; D: .; size: few; CDR3: CASSMGGAHPETQYF; DNA: TGTGCCAGCTCTATGGGGGGGGCCCATCCAGAGACCCAGTACTTC
V: TRBV12-3/TRBV12-4; J: TRBJ2-7; D: .; size: .; CDR3: CASSLERSSYEQYF; DNA: TGTGCCAGCAGTTTAGAGAGGAGCTCCTACGAGCAGTACTTC